The clone carrying this T cell receptor beta chain was counted a few times. Antigen: not known. Germline-derived CDR1 and CDR2 are SGHTA and FQGNSA. The CDR3 is made up of 15 amino acids. With 1 base removed from V and 10 bases from J, the gap between germline ends came to 19 bases. The entry originates in a study of CD8 T cells in Susac syndrome. Regarding the study as a whole: The relatively small number of individuals in the TCR sequencing and HLA analysis was acknowledged by the study.

The RNA, 0.5 to 1 ug, was put through reverse transcription using random hexamers. Amplification of the TCR beta CDR3 was carried out by immunoSEQ multiplex PCR, which spanned a total of 54 Vbeta and 13 Jbeta segments. TCRdb processed the immunoSEQ multiplex PCR reads anew with MiXCR; each CDR3 protein has one entry. The sample comprises 140,000 or so distinct CDR3 sequences, less than 95% of which are singletons, and around 0.08% rests with the top ten. Sequencing of TCR beta was carried out in blood CD8+ and CD4+ T cells. Negative isolation yielded the CD8+ and CD4+ T cells, while FACS enriched the TEMRA cells.

The chain uses TRBV7-2 and TRBJ1-1, with a tentative D call TRBD1 (6 bases). The sample was CD4+ T cells from PBMCs. This receptor was taken from a human donor in good health. DNA for the CDR3: TGTGCCAGCAGCTTAGGCGCAGGGGCCTACGGGGGAGCTTTCTTT. Its protein is CASSLGAGAYGGAFF.